The 5 T cell receptor beta chains reported below all come from one sample, sequenced in a study of cytomegalovirus exposure and HLA in healthy donors. PCR was performed using 60 Vbeta and 13 Jbeta primers. TCRdb's copy holds only in-frame clones and misses some; the assay was immunoSEQ multiplex PCR. The sample holds some 190,000 clones; 82% are singletons and the top ten take 1.5% to 1.7%. Sequencing was performed on PBMCs. All receptors derive from a man between 35 and 55 years old in good health and CMV-seronegative.

This sequence joins TRBV6-6 and TRBJ1-5; 8 positions match TRBD1. The junction had 6 bases not matched to a gene; V was cut back by 5 bases and J by 0 bases. CDR3 length: 16 residues. In germline, CDR1 is MNHNY, CDR2 SVGAGI (reference sequence). DNA for the CDR3: TGTGCCAGCAGTGGCGAGACAGGGGTTAGCAATCAGCCCCAGCATTTT. This sequence encodes CASSGETGVSNQPQHF.

The chain combines TRBV29-1 with TRBJ1-5; TRBD1 matches 9 bases. CDR1 SQVTM and CDR2 ANQGSEA come from the germline V gene. Trimming took 7 bases from V and 4 from J; bases not matched to a gene: 5. CDR3 length: 13 amino acids. The CDR3 DNA reads TGCAGCGCCGGGACAGGGAAGAATCAGCCCCAGCATTTT. Translation gives CSAGTGKNQPQHF.

The rearrangement links TRBV4-3 to TRBJ2-1; the match to TRBD2 covers 9 bases. The CDR3 spans 17 residues. CDR1 and CDR2 from the germline V gene are LGHNA and YSLEER. V lost 1 base to trimming and J lost 8 bases; unmatched junction nucleotides: 12. The CDR3 coding sequence is TGCGCCAGCAGCCAAGGTAGAGGTGCGGGAGGGCTCGATGAGCAGTTCTTC. Translation: CASSQGRGAGGLDEQFF.

This clone ranks as medium-sized. The J gene is TRBJ2-2, the V gene TRBV4-1; 7 bases are a match to TRBD2. The V gene's germline CDR1 is MGHRA and CDR2 YSYEKL. Trimming took 3 bases from V and 2 from J; bases not matched to a gene: 9. The length of the CDR3 is 17 residues. The CDR3 nucleotides are TGCGCCAGCAGCCAGTATCTGGGAGGGGTAAACACCGGGGAGCTGTTTTTT. This gives the protein CASSQYLGGVNTGELFF.

This clone appeared a few times. This chain joins TRBV6-4 and TRBJ1-5, with D unclear. V lost 4 bases and J lost 4, with 8 bases in between. Germline V gene lookup returns CDR1 MRHNA and CDR2 SNTAGT. CDR3 length: 13 residues. CDR3 nucleotides: TGTGCCAGCAGTGTCCAGATTAATCAGCCCCAGCATTTT. Translation gives CASSVQINQPQHF.